This T cell receptor beta chain was identified during a study of beta chain features in type 1 diabetes. The entirety of the isolated RNA underwent reverse transcription, so expressed TCRB transcripts were sequenced. Sequencing used immunoSEQ multiplex PCR; TCRdb keeps in-frame clones, though not all of them. The table includes about 330,000 clones, about 11% detected once. The CDR3 spans 15 residues. The germline V gene has CDR1 SGHTA and CDR2 FQGNSA. J lost 6 bases, V lost 0 bases, and 7 bases had no gene match. The TCR was taken from a woman aged 30 to 39 in good health. The V and J genes are TRBV7-2 and TRBJ2-7; 8 bases map to TRBD2. Sequenced material: naive CD4+ T cells from blood. The CDR3 DNA reads as TGTGCCAGCAGCTTAGCTACCGGGACTAGAATCGAGCAGTACTTC. It is translated as CASSLATGTRIEQYF. Looking up the rest from reference TRBV7-2 and TRBJ2-7 gives the full variable domain: GAGVSQSPSNKVTEKGKDVELRCDPISGHTALYWYRQSLGQGLEFLIYFQGNSAPDKSGLPSDRFSAERTGGSVSTLTIQRTQQEDSAVYLCASSLATGTRIEQYFGPGTRLTVT.